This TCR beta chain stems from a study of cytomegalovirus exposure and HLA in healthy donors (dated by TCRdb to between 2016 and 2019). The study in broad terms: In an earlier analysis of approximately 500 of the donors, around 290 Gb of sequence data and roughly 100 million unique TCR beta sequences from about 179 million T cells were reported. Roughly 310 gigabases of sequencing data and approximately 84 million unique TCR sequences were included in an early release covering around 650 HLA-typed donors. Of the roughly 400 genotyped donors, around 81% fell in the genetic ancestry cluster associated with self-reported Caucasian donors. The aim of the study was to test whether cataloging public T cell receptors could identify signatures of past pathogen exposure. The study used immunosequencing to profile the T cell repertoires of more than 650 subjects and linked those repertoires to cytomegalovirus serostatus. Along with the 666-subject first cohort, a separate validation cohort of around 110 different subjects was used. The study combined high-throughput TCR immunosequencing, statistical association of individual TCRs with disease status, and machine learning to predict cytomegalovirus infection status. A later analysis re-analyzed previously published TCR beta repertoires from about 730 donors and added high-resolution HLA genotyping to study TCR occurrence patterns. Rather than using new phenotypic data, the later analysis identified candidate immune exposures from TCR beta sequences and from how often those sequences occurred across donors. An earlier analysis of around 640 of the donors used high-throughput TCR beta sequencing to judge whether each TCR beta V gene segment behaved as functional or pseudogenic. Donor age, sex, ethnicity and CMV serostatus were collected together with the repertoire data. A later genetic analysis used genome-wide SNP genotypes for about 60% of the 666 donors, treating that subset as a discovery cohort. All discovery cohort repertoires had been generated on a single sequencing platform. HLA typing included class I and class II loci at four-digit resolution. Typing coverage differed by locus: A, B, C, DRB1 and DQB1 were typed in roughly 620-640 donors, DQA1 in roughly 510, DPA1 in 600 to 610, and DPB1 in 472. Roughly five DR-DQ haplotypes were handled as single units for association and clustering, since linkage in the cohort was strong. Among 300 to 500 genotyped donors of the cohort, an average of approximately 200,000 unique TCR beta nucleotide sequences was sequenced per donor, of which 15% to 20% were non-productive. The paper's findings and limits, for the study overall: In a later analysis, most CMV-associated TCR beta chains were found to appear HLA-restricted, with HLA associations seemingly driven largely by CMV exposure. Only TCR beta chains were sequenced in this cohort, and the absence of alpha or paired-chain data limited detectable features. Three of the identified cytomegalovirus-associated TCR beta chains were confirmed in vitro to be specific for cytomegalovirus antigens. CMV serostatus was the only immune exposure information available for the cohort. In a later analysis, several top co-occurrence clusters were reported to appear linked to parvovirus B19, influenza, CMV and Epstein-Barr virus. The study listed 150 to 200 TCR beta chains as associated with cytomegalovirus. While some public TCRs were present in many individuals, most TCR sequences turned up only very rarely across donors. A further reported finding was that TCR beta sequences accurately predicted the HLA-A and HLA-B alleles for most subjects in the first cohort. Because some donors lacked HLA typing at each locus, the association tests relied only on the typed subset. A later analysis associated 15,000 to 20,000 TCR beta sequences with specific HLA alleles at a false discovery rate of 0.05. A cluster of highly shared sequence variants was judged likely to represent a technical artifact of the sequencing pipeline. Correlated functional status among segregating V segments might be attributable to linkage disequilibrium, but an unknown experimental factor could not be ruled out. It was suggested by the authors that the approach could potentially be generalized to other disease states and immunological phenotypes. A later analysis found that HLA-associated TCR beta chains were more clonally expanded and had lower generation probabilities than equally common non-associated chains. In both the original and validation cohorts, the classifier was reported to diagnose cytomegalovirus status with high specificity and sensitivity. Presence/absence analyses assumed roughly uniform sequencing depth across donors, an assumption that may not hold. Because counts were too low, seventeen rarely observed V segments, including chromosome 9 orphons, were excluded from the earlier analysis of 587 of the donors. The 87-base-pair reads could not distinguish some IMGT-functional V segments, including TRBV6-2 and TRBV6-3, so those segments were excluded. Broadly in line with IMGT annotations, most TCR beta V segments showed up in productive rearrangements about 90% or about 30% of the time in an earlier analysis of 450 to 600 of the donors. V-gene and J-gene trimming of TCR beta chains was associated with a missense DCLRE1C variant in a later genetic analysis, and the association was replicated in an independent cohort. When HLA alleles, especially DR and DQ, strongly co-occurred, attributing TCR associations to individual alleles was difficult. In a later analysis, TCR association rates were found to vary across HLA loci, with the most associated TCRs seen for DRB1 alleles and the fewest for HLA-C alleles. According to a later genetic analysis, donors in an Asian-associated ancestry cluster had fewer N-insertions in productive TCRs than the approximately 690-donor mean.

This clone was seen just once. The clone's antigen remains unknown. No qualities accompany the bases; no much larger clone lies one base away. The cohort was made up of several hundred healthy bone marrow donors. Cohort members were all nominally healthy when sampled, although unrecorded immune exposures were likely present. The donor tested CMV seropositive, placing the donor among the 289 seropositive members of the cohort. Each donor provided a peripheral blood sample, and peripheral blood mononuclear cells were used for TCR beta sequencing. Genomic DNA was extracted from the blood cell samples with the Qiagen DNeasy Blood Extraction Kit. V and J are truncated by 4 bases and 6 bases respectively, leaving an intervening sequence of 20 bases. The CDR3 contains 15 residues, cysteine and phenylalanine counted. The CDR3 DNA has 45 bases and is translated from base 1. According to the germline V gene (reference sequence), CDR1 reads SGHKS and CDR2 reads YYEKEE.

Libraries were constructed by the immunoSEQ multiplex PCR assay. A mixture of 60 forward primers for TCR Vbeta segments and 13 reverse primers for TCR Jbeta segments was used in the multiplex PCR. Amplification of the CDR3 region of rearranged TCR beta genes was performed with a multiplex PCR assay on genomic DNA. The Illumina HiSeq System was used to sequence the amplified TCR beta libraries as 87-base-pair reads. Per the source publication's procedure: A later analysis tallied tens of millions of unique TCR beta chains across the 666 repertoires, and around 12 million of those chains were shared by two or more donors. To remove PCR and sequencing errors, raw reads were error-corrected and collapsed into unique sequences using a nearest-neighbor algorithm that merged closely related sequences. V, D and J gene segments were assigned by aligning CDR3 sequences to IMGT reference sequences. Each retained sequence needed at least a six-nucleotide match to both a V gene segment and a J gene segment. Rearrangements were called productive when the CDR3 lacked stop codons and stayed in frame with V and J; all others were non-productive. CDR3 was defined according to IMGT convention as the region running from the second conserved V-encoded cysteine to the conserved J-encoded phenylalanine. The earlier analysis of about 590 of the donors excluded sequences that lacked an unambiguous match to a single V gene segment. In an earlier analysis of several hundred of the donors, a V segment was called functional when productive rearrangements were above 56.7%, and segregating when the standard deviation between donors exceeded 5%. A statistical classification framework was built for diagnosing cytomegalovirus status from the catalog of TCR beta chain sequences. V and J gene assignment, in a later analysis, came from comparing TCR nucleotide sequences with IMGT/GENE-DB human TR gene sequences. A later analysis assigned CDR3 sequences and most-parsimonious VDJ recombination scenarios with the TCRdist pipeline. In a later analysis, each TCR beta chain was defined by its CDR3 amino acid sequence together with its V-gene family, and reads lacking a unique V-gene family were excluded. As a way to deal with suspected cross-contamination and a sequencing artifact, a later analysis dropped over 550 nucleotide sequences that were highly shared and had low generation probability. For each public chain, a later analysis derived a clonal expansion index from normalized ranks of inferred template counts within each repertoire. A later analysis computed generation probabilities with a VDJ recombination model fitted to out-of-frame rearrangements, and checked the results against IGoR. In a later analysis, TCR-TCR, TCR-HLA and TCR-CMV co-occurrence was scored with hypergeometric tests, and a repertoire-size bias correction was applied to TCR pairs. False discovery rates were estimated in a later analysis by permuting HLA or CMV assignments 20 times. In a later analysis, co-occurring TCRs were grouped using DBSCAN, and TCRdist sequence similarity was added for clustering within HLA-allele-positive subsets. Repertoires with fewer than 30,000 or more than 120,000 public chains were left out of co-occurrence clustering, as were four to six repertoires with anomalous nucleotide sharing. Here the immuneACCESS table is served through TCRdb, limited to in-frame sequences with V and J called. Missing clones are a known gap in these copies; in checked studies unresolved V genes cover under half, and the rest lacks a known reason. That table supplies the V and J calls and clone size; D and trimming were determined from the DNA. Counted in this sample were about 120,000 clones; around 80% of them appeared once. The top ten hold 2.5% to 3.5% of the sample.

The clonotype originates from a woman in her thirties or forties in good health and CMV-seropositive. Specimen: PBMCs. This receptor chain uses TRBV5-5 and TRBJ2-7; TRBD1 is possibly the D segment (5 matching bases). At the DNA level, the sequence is TGTGCCAGCAGCCCGGACATCCGAAACTTCGGCGAGCAGTACTTC. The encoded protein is CASSPDIRNFGEQYF.